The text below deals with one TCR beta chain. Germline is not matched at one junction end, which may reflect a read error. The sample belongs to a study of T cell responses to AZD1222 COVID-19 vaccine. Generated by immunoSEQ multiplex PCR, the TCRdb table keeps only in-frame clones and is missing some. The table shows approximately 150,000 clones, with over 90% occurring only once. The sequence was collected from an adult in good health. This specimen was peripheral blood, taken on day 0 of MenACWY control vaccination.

CDR3 DNA sequence: TGTGCCAGTAGTTTAGACAGGGCGGCCTACAATGAGCAGTTCTTC. Protein: CASSLDRAAYNEQFF. V and J are TRBV19 and TRBJ2-1; 7 bases fit TRBD1. Germline CDR1 LNHDA, CDR2 SQIVND (reference sequence). The CDR3 sequence is 15 residues long.